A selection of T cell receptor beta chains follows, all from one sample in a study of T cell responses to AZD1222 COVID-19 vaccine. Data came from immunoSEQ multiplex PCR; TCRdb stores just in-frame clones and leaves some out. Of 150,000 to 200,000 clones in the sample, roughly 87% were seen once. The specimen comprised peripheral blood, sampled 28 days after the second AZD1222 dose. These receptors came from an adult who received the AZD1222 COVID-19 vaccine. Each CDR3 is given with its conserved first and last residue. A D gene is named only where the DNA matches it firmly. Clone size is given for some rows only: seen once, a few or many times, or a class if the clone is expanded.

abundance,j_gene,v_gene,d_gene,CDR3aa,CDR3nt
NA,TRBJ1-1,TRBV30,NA,CAWSIYTGRVSHMNTEAFF,TGTGCCTGGAGCATCTATACAGGACGAGTTAGCCACATGAACACTGAAGCTTTCTTT
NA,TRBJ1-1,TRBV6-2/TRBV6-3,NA,CASSYSGQREAFF,TGTGCCAGCAGTTACTCGGGCCAAAGGGAAGCTTTCTTT
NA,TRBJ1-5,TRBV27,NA,CASRPYGQFSNQPQHF,TGTGCCAGCAGGCCTTATGGACAGTTTAGCAATCAGCCCCAGCATTTT
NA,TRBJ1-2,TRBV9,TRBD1,CASSSHSGTGTGGYTF,TGTGCCAGCAGCTCCCATTCCGGGACAGGGACCGGTGGCTACACCTTC
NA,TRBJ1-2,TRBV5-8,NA,CASSLGRAFGYTF,TGTGCCAGCAGCTTGGGCAGGGCCTTTGGCTACACCTTC
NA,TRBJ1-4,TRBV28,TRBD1,CASSQQGSTVELFF,TGTGCCAGCAGCCAACAGGGGTCCACGGTAGAACTGTTTTTT
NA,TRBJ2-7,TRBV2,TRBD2,CASRAGLLYEQYF,TGTGCCAGCAGAGCGGGACTCCTCTACGAGCAGTACTTC
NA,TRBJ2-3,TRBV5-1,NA,CASSLFGDTQYF,TGCGCCAGCAGCTTGTTCGGGGATACGCAGTATTTT
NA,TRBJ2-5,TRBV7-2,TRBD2,CASSRRTSGTQPQYF,TGTGCCAGCAGCCGCCGTACTAGCGGGACCCAGCCCCAGTACTTC
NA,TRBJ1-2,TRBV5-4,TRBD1,CASSSMDRGGNYGYTF,TGTGCCAGCAGCTCGATGGACAGGGGAGGGAACTATGGCTACACCTTC
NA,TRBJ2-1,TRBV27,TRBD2,CASSLGLAVYNEQFF,TGTGCCAGCAGCCTCGGACTAGCGGTTTACAATGAGCAGTTCTTC
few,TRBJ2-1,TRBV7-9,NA,CASSLTGNEQFF,TGTGCCAGCAGCTTAACTGGGAATGAGCAGTTCTTC
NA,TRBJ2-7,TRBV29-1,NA,CSVAPRTSYEQYF,TGCAGCGTTGCCCCGAGGACAAGCTACGAGCAGTACTTC
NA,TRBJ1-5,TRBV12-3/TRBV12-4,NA,CASSKDIHQPQHF,TGTGCCAGCAGCAAAGACATTCATCAGCCCCAGCATTTT
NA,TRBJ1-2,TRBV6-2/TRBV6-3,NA,CASSSPGQESNYGYTF,TGTGCCAGCAGTTCACCGGGCCAAGAGTCGAACTATGGCTACACCTTC
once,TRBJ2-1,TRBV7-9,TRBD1,CASSLVTGVNNEQFF,TGTGCCAGCAGCTTAGTGACAGGGGTTAACAATGAGCAGTTCTTC
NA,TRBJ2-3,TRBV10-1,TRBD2,CASSDPTGGAGTQYF,TGCGCCAGCAGTGATCCGACGGGGGGGGCCGGTACGCAGTATTTT
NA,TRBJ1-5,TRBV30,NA,CAWTMGGRNQPQHF,TGTGCCTGGACTATGGGGGGGCGCAATCAGCCCCAGCATTTT
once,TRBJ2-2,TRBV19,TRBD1,CASSIRGHGELFF,TGTGCCAGTAGTATTAGGGGGCACGGGGAGCTGTTTTTT
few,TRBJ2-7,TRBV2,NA,CASSLGQYEQYF,TGTGCCAGCAGTTTGGGACAATACGAGCAGTACTTC
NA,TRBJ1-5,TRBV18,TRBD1,CASSPTGNVQPQHF,TGTGCCAGCTCACCGACAGGGAATGTGCAGCCCCAGCATTTT
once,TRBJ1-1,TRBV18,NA,CASSREGGTEAFF,TGTGCCAGCTCCCGGGAGGGAGGCACTGAAGCTTTCTTT
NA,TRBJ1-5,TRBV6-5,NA,CASSYSTRAPQHF,TGTGCCAGCAGTTACTCCACCAGGGCGCCCCAGCATTTT
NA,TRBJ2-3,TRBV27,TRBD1,CASSLDRFPNTQYF,TGTGCCAGCAGTTTGGACAGGTTTCCAAATACGCAGTATTTT
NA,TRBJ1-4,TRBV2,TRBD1,CASSRQGSNEKLFF,TGTGCCAGCAGCCGACAGGGATCGAATGAAAAACTGTTTTTT
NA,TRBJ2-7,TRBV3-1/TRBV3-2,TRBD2,CASSPLAGAGYEQYF,TGTGCCAGCAGCCCCCTAGCGGGAGCGGGCTACGAGCAGTACTTC
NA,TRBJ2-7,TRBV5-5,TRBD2,CASSLLSTGGYEQYF,TGTGCCAGCAGCTTGTTATCCACGGGAGGATACGAGCAGTACTTC
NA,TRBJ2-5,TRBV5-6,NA,CASSSWGLVQRETQYF,TGTGCCAGCAGCTCATGGGGGCTTGTCCAGCGGGAGACCCAGTACTTC
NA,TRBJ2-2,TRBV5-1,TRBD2,CASSLEASGPVGTGELFF,TGCGCCAGCAGCTTGGAAGCTAGCGGGCCGGTGGGTACCGGGGAGCTGTTTTTT
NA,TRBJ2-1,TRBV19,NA,CASSRGRQNEQFF,TGTGCCAGTAGTAGGGGACGTCAAAATGAGCAGTTCTTC
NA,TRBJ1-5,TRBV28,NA,CASRSPEIHQPQHF,TGTGCCAGCAGGTCGCCAGAGATACATCAGCCCCAGCATTTT
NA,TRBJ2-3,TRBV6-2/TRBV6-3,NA,CASSQGKRNTDTQYF,TGTGCCAGCAGCCAGGGGAAAAGAAACACAGATACGCAGTATTTT
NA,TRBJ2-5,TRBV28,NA,CASAGAQGKETQYF,TGTGCCAGCGCGGGAGCCCAGGGGAAGGAGACCCAGTACTTC
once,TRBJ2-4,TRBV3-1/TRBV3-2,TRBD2,CASSLPTSGGGKNIQYF,TGTGCCAGCAGCCTACCGACTAGCGGGGGGGGCAAAAACATTCAGTACTTC
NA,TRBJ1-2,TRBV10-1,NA,CASSEGRGYGYTF,TGCGCCAGCAGTGAAGGAAGAGGCTATGGCTACACCTTC
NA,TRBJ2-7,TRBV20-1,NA,CSASLGGGPDEQYF,TGCAGTGCTAGTCTTGGGGGGGGGCCCGACGAGCAGTACTTC
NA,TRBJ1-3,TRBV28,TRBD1,CASTRTGAGSGNTIYF,TGTGCCAGCACACGGACAGGGGCAGGCTCTGGAAACACCATATATTTT
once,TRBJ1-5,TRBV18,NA,CASSPGAGTGEPQHF,TGTGCCAGCTCACCAGGCGCGGGGACTGGGGAGCCCCAGCATTTT
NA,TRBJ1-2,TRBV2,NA,CASRREFGGLFGGTF,TGTGCCAGCAGGAGGGAGTTTGGGGGTCTTTTTGGGGGCACCTTC
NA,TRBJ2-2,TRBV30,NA,CAWSASPSATGELFF,TGTGCCTGGAGTGCGTCACCCTCGGCCACCGGGGAGCTGTTTTTT